The clone carrying this TCR beta chain was recorded a few times. Its cognate antigen is unknown. The sample has other DNA sequences that encode this CDR3 too. Patients who had autoimmune disease history or got systemic immunosuppression were left out. Blood draws occurred at baseline, cycle 4 day 1, and cycle 7 day 1. These data belong to a study of OX40 agonist ivuxolimab in advanced cancers. Background on the study: A male proportion of over 70% was recorded, with mean age roughly 62 years and range roughly 23 to 79.

CDR1 and CDR2 from the germline V gene are KGHSH and LQKENI. Deletions cut 0 bases from V and 2 bases from J, with 1 base between. The CDR3 sequence is 13 residues long. Findings of the study overall: Researchers report that CD8+ T cells had, on average, more expanded clones than CD4+.

The data were produced by immunoSEQ multiplex PCR, yet TCRdb's version contains in-frame clones alone and is incomplete. Of 68,000 or so clones detected, about 84% appear once; the ten largest clones hold 11%. The TCR originated in an adult with an advanced solid tumor such as melanoma, head and neck, liver or kidney cancer. This chain uses TRBV18 with TRBJ2-2; the D is unclear. The source was CD4+ or CD8+ T cells sorted from blood, collected in a trial of the OX40 agonist ivuxolimab. The CDR3, as DNA: TGTGCCAGCTCACCACCCAACACCGGGGAGCTGTTTTTT. This gives the protein CASSPPNTGELFF. The full variable domain, completed using reference TRBV18 and TRBJ2-2, is NAGVMQNPRHLVRRRGQEARLRCSPMKGHSHVYWYRQLPEEGLKFMVYLQKENIIDESGMPKERFSAEFPKEGPSILRIQQVVRGDSAAYFCASSPPNTGELFFGEGSRLTVL.